There are many counts of the clone carrying this T cell receptor (beta chain). Its antigen remains unknown. TCRdb used MiXCR to reprocess the 5' RACE reads, holding one entry per CDR3 protein. The data contain 800,000 to 900,000 distinct CDR3 sequences, roughly 12% of them singletons. These data are taken from a study of CD8 T cells in ankylosing spondylitis. Germline V gene sequence: CDR1 DFQATT, CDR2 SNEGSKA (reference sequence). The length of the CDR3 is 13 residues. Trimming took 6 bases from V and 1 from J, leaving 10 bases between them. Study findings and constraints: Blood from ankylosing spondylitis patients appeared to carry a characteristic eight-variant TCR beta motif.

Sequencing was done on a sample of blood, either unsorted or a sorted T cell fraction (not recorded which). This chain joins TRBV20-1 and TRBJ1-5; a weak D match, TRBD1 (5 bases). This TCR derives from a male donor with ankylosing spondylitis. The CDR3 region is CSAGGRSNQPQHF. DNA for the CDR3: TGCAGTGCCGGGGGAAGGAGCAATCAGCCCCAGCATTTT.